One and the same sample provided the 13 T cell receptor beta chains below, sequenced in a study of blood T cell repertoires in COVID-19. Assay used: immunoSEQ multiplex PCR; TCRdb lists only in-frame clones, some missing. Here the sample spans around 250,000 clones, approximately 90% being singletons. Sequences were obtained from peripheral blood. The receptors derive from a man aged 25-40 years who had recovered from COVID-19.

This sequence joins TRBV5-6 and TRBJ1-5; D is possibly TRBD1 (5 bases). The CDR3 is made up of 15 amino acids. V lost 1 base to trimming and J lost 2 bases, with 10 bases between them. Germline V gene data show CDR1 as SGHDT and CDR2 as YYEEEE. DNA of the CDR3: TGTGCCAGCAGCTTGTACGGGGGAGGCAATCAGCCCCAGCATTTT. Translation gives CASSLYGGGNQPQHF.

Here the CDR3 reads CASSLGWQGREKLFF. The CDR3 DNA sequence: TGTGCCAGCAGCTTAGGCTGGCAGGGGAGAGAAAAACTGTTTTTT. This chain connects TRBV13 to TRBJ1-4; a weak D match, TRBD1 (6 bases). V dropped 0 bases and J dropped 8 bases, with 13 bases sitting between them. Germline V gene lookup returns CDR1 PRHDT and CDR2 FYEKMQ (reference sequence). The CDR3 spans 15 residues.

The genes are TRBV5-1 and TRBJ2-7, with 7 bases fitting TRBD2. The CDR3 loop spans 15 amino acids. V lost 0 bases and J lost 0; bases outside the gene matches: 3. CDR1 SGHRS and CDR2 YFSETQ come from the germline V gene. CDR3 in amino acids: CASSLGRGSSYEQYF. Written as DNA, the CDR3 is TGCGCCAGCAGCTTGGGGCGGGGGAGCTCCTACGAGCAGTACTTC.

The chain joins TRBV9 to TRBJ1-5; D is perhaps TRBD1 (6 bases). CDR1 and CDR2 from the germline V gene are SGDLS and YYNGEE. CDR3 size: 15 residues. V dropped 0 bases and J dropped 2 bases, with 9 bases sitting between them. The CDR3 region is CASSVDGGRNQPQHF. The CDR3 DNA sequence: TGTGCCAGCAGCGTAGACGGGGGGCGCAATCAGCCCCAGCATTTT.

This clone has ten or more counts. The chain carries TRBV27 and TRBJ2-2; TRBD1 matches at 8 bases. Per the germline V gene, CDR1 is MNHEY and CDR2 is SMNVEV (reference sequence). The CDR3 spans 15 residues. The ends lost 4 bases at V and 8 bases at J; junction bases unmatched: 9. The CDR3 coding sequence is TGTGCCAGCAGTTCTCAGGGGGCCTATCAAGGGGAGCTGTTTTTT. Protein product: CASSSQGAYQGELFF.

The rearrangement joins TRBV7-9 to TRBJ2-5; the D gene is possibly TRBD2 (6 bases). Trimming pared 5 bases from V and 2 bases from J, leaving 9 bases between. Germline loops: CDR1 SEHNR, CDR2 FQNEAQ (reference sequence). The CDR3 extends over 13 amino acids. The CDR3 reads CASSVGLQETQYF. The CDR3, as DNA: TGTGCCAGCAGCGTGGGACTGCAAGAGACCCAGTACTTC.

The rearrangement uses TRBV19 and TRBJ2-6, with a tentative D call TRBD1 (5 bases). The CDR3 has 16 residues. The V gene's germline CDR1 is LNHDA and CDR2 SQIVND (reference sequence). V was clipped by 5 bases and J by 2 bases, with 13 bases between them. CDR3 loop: CASSVQWGPGANVLTF. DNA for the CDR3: TGTGCCAGTAGTGTACAGTGGGGCCCTGGGGCCAACGTCCTGACTTTC.

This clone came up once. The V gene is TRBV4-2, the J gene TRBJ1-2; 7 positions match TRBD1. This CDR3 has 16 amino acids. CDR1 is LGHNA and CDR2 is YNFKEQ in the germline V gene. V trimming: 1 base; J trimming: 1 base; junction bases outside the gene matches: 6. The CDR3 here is CASSQVRDSHNYGYTF. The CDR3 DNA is TGTGCCAGCAGCCAAGTCCGGGACAGCCATAACTATGGCTACACCTTC.

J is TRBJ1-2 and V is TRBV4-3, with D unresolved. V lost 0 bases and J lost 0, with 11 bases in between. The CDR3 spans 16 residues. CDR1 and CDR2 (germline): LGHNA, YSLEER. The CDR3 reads CASSQDLGAANYGYTF. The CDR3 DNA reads TGCGCCAGCAGCCAAGATTTAGGAGCAGCTAACTATGGCTACACCTTC.

The CDR3 nucleotides are TGCAGCGTTGACGCGGGGGCTGGCACTGAAGCTTTCTTT. Translated: CSVDAGAGTEAFF. The genes are TRBV29-1 and TRBJ1-1; D perhaps matches TRBD1 (6 bases). Trimming shortened V by 3 bases and J by 4 bases, and 12 bases separated the two germline ends. The germline gives CDR1 SQVTM, CDR2 ANQGSEA. The CDR3 consists of 13 residues.

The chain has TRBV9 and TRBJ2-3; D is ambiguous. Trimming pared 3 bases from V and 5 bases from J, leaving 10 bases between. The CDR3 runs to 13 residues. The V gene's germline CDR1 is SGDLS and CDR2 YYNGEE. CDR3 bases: TGTGCCAGCAGCGGTACCGGAGAAGATACGCAGTATTTT. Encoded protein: CASSGTGEDTQYF.

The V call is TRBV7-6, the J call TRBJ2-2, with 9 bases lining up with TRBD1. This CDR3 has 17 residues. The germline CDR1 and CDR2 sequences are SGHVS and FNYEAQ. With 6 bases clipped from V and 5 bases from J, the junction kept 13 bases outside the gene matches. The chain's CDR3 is CASSTTGGAYATGELFF. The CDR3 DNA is TGTGCCAGCAGTACGACAGGGGGTGCCTACGCAACCGGGGAGCTGTTTTTT.

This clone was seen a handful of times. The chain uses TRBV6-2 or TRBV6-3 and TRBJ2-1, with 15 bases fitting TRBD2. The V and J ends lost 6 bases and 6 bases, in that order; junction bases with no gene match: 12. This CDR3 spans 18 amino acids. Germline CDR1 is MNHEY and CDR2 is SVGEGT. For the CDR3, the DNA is TGTGCCAGCAGCCGCCGAGGGACTAGCGGGGGGTTTGGCAATGAGCAGTTCTTC. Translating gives CASSRRGTSGGFGNEQFF.